One and the same sample provided the 26 T cell receptor beta chains below, sequenced in a study of T-cell memory formation after mild COVID-19. TCRdb re-called the 5' RACE reads through MiXCR, storing one row per CDR3 protein. Here the sample spans 50,000 to 70,000 distinct CDR3 sequences, approximately 12% being singletons. Specimen: PBMCs or a T cell subset sorted from them (not recorded which). Every receptor here comes from a man between 18 and 29 years old who had mild COVID-19 (a few samples of this study predate the infection). Cell type and time point are not known.

This clonotype showed up just a few times. The V call is TRBV7-8, the J call TRBJ2-2; D is possibly TRBD1 (5 bases). Trimming pared 4 bases from V and 0 bases from J, leaving 9 bases between. There are 15 residues in the CDR3. Germline lookup yields CDR1 SGHVS and CDR2 FQNEAQ. CDR3 in DNA: TGTGCCAGCAGCTCCAGGGCGTCGAACACCGGGGAGCTGTTTTTT. This encodes CASSSRASNTGELFF. Supplemented by reference TRBV7-8 and TRBJ2-2, the full variable domain reads GAGVSQSPRYKVAKRGQDVALRCDPISGHVSLFWYQQALGQGPEFLTYFQNEAQLDKSGLPSDRFFAERPEGSVSTLKIQRTQQEDSAVYLCASSSRASNTGELFFGEGSRLTVL.

This clonotype appeared a few times. V gene TRBV7-9 combines with J gene TRBJ2-4; TRBD1 matches 7 bases. The CDR3 extends over 16 amino acids. Germline V gene lookup returns CDR1 SEHNR and CDR2 FQNEAQ (reference sequence). Trimming at V came to 1 base and at J to 1 base, leaving 4 bases not matched to a gene. CDR3 bases: TGTGCCAGCAGCTTAGACTTCAGGGGGGCCAAAAACATTCAGTACTTC. Translated: CASSLDFRGAKNIQYF.

This clonotype occurred a few times. The J gene is TRBJ2-7, the V gene TRBV6-5, with 10 bases that match TRBD1. This CDR3 region has 16 residues. Germline V CDR1 and CDR2: MNHEY, SVGAGI. V was clipped by 4 bases and J by 5 bases; unmatched bases: 11. As DNA, the CDR3 is TGTGCCAGCAGTTCAGACCCGGGACAGGGGTGGCACGAGCAGTACGTC. Translation: CASSSDPGQGWHEQYV.

This clonotype was recorded at least ten times. The genes are TRBV19 and TRBJ2-7; D unresolved. The CDR3 consists of 13 residues. Looked up from germline, CDR1 is LNHDA and CDR2 is SQIVND (reference sequence). Trimming pared 5 bases from V and 3 bases from J, leaving 11 bases between. The CDR3 here is CASSPASNYEQYF. In nucleotides, the CDR3 is TGTGCCAGTAGTCCTGCCAGCAACTACGAGCAGTACTTC.

This rearrangement joins TRBV5-1 to TRBJ2-3; D remains ambiguous. V was shortened by 7 bases and J by 6 bases, with 12 bases between the two germline ends. The CDR3 is made up of 12 amino acids. Germline CDR1 reads SGHRS; CDR2 reads YFSETQ. In DNA form, the CDR3 reads TGCGCCAGCCAGTCCGGCGGCGATACGCAGTATTTT. This sequence encodes CASQSGGDTQYF.

This clonotype was counted many times. The chain carries TRBV11-2 and TRBJ2-2, with no clear D. CDR1 SGHAT and CDR2 FQNNGV come from the germline V gene. The CDR3 consists of 15 residues. With 1 base removed from V and 4 bases from J, the gap between germline ends came to 10 bases. Here the CDR3 DNA reads TGTGCCAGCAGCTTAGTCGCTTTTGGCACCGGGGAGCTGTTTTTT. Translating gives CASSLVAFGTGELFF. Combining the CDR3 with reference TRBV11-2 and TRBJ2-2 gives the whole variable domain EAGVAQSPRYKIIEKRQSVAFWCNPISGHATLYWYQQILGQGPKLLIQFQNNGVVDDSQLPKDRFSAERLKGVDSTLKIQPAKLEDSAVYLCASSLVAFGTGELFFGEGSRLTVL.

This clonotype has ten or more counts. The genes are TRBV12-3 or TRBV12-4 and TRBJ2-1, with 9 bases lining up with TRBD2. V was clipped by 3 bases and J by 4 bases; unmatched bases: 7. The CDR3 consists of 16 residues. The CDR3: CASSFLAGGPYNEQFF. CDR3 nucleotides: TGTGCCAGCAGTTTCCTCGCGGGGGGGCCTTACAATGAGCAGTTCTTC.

The chain couples TRBV18 to TRBJ1-1; D remains unclear. V shed 4 bases and J shed 2 bases, with 17 bases lying between them. Germline lookup yields CDR1 KGHSH and CDR2 LQKENI. The CDR3 extends over 16 amino acids. Written as DNA, the CDR3 is TGTGCCAGCTCACTCGCATATTCGGTGGTTAACACTGAAGCTTTCTTT. It is translated as CASSLAYSVVNTEAFF.

The chain joins TRBV29-1 to TRBJ2-7; a possible D gene is TRBD2 (7 bases). The CDR3 has 15 amino acids. Germline V gives CDR1 SQVTM, CDR2 ANQGSEA. The V end was cut by 4 bases, the J end by 2 bases, with 18 bases between. CDR3 residues: CSVVPWGGAAYEQYF. CDR3 DNA sequence: TGCAGCGTTGTCCCCTGGGGGGGGGCGGCCTACGAGCAGTACTTC.

The sample holds a few counts of this clonotype. V usage is TRBV15 and J usage is TRBJ1-2, with TRBD1 matching over 9 bases. The CDR3 runs to 17 residues. V shed 0 bases, J shed 1 base, and the junction held 6 bases outside the gene matches. Per the germline V gene, CDR1 is LNHNV and CDR2 is YYDKDF (reference sequence). The CDR3 loop reads CATSRDLGQGLNYGYTF. The CDR3 DNA sequence: TGTGCCACCAGCAGAGATCTGGGACAGGGACTTAACTATGGCTACACCTTC.

The CDR3 sequence: CASSPVPGQGQYF. In nucleotides, the CDR3 is TGTGCCAGCAGCCCGGTCCCGGGACAGGGGCAGTACTTC. The gene calls are TRBV14 and TRBJ2-7; 9 positions agree with TRBD1. The V gene's germline CDR1 is SGHDN and CDR2 FVKESK. The trim removed 4 bases at V and 9 bases at J, leaving 7 bases unmatched. The CDR3 consists of 13 residues.

This clonotype was detected ten times or more. V is TRBV6-6 and J is TRBJ2-1; TRBD2 matches at 7 bases. The length of the CDR3 is 12 residues. Germline V gene sequence: CDR1 MNHNY, CDR2 SVGAGI (reference sequence). V gave up 8 bases and J gave up 2 bases; unmatched junction bases: 0. The CDR3 is CASGGAYNEQFF. CDR3 sequence (DNA): TGTGCCAGCGGGGGGGCCTACAATGAGCAGTTCTTC.

This clonotype appeared many times. V gene TRBV24-1 combines with J gene TRBJ2-3; possibly TRBD1 for D (6 bases). This CDR3 is built from 15 residues. V was pared by 2 bases and J by 2 bases, with 10 bases between. Germline-derived CDR1 and CDR2 are KGHDR and SFDVKD. Here the CDR3 DNA reads TGTGCCACCAGTGATTACAGGGAGACCACAGATACGCAGTATTTT. Its translation is CATSDYRETTDTQYF.

This clonotype was seen a few times. The V and J genes are TRBV7-3 and TRBJ2-7; D is unclear. The CDR3 covers 13 residues. Between the trimmed V and J ends, which lost 5 bases and 3 bases, there was a span of 11 bases. CDR1 and CDR2 (germline): SGHTA, FQGTGA. The DNA for the CDR3 is TGTGCCAGCAGCCTGTATGATTTCTACGAGCAGTACGTC. Translated, it gives CASSLYDFYEQYV.

This clonotype was counted many times. The rearrangement links TRBV5-1 to TRBJ2-3; 12 bases map to TRBD2. J gave up 2 bases and V 4 bases, and 5 bases lay outside the gene matches. CDR1 is SGHRS, CDR2 YFSETQ, per germline. This CDR3 is built from 16 residues. The CDR3 spells CASSKLAGGNTDTQYF. The CDR3 bases are TGCGCCAGCAGCAAACTAGCGGGGGGAAACACAGATACGCAGTATTTT.

This clonotype has ten or more counts. V gene TRBV4-2 combines with J gene TRBJ2-5, with 9 bases aligning to TRBD1. J gave up 3 bases and V 3 bases, and 5 bases lay outside the gene matches. The CDR3 is 15 residues long. Germline-derived CDR1 and CDR2 are LGHNA and YNFKEQ. The CDR3 loop reads CASSQQGQGKETQYF. DNA of the CDR3: TGTGCCAGCAGCCAGCAGGGACAGGGCAAAGAGACCCAGTACTTC.

This sequence joins TRBV2 and TRBJ2-3, with D perhaps TRBD1 or TRBD2 (5 bases each). The CDR3 length is 16 residues. Germline assignment: CDR1 SNHLY and CDR2 FYNNEI. Deletions cut 6 bases from V and 0 bases from J, with 16 bases between. The CDR3 reads CASSEGKITSTDTQYF. DNA of the CDR3: TGTGCCAGCAGCGAGGGGAAGATAACTAGCACAGATACGCAGTATTTT.

The rearrangement uses TRBV7-2 and TRBJ2-7; no reliable D call. Germline CDR1 SGHTA, CDR2 FQGNSA. This CDR3 has 14 residues. The germline V and J ends were trimmed by 5 bases and 3 bases, with 14 bases remaining between them. The CDR3 DNA follows: TGTGCCAGCAGCACCGGGTCCCAAAACTACGAGCAGTACTTC. Translating it yields CASSTGSQNYEQYF.

This clonotype was detected many times. V gene TRBV4-3 combines with J gene TRBJ2-4; TRBD1 matches 8 bases. In germline, CDR1 is LGHNA, CDR2 YSLEER. This CDR3 has 14 amino acids. With 3 bases clipped from V and 6 bases from J, the junction kept 4 bases outside the gene matches. The CDR3: CASSQDGQGNIQYF. The CDR3 DNA reads TGCGCCAGCAGCCAGGACGGACAGGGAAACATTCAGTACTTC.

The chain has TRBV29-1 and TRBJ2-5; 7 nucleotides line up with TRBD1. Per the germline V gene, CDR1 is SQVTM and CDR2 is ANQGSEA. J lost 2 bases, V lost 7 bases, and 10 bases had no gene match. The CDR3 is 14 residues long. CDR3 sequence reads: CSARQRGPQETQYF. DNA for the CDR3: TGCAGCGCCCGTCAGAGGGGGCCGCAAGAGACCCAGTACTTC.

This clonotype was seen more than once but under ten times. The rearrangement joins TRBV6-2 or TRBV6-3 to TRBJ2-5; 10 positions match TRBD2. The CDR3 length is 16 residues. The germline V gene has CDR1 MNHEY and CDR2 SVGEGT. V lost 0 bases and J lost 4; bases outside the gene matches: 5. As DNA, the CDR3 is TGTGCCAGCAGTTACTCAACTAGCGGGACAGGAGAGACCCAGTACTTC. This sequence encodes CASSYSTSGTGETQYF.

This chain uses TRBV4-3 with TRBJ2-1; D is possibly TRBD1 or TRBD2 (5 bases each). The CDR3 is made up of 16 amino acids. CDR1 LGHNA and CDR2 YSLEER come from the germline V gene. The V gene lost 3 bases and the J gene lost 4 bases, with 16 bases spanning the gap. The chain's CDR3 is CASSQDHGTPYNEQFF. The CDR3 DNA reads as TGCGCCAGCAGCCAGGACCACGGGACGCCGTACAATGAGCAGTTCTTC.

This clonotype has a handful of counts. V is TRBV20-1 and J is TRBJ1-5, with a possible D match to TRBD1 (5 bases). Germline V gene lookup returns CDR1 DFQATT and CDR2 SNEGSKA (reference sequence). This CDR3 comprises 14 residues. V shed 6 bases and J shed 5 bases, with 17 bases lying between them. In DNA form, the CDR3 reads TGCAGTGCAACCCCCGGGGGGAGCTATCAGCCCCAGCATTTT. It encodes CSATPGGSYQPQHF.

This clonotype occurred a few times. CDR3 coding DNA: TGTGCCAGCAGCCAAGATAGACAGGGTAATTCACCCCTCCACTTT. Its protein product is CASSQDRQGNSPLHF. The gene calls are TRBV4-2 and TRBJ1-6, with 7 positions matching TRBD1. V shed 0 bases, J shed 6 bases, and the junction held 2 bases outside the gene matches. The CDR3 runs to 15 residues. CDR1 is LGHNA, CDR2 YNFKEQ, per germline.

The chain uses TRBV18 and TRBJ2-3, with 9 bases matching TRBD2. The CDR3 runs to 16 residues. After removal of 0 bases from V and 7 bases from J, the junction contained 8 bases not matched to a gene. CDR1 is KGHSH and CDR2 is LQKENI in the germline V gene. The CDR3 reads CASSPPSGGSTNTQYF. CDR3 nucleotide sequence: TGTGCCAGCTCACCACCTAGCGGGGGTTCTACGAATACGCAGTATTTT.

This clonotype has a count of ten or more. This chain connects TRBV12-3 or TRBV12-4 to TRBJ2-7; no firm D call. Deletions cut 3 bases from V and 5 bases from J, with 17 bases between. The CDR3 is 15 residues long. CDR3 in amino acids: CASSFPDRGVHEQYF. CDR3 DNA sequence: TGTGCCAGCAGTTTTCCGGACCGAGGAGTCCACGAGCAGTACTTC.